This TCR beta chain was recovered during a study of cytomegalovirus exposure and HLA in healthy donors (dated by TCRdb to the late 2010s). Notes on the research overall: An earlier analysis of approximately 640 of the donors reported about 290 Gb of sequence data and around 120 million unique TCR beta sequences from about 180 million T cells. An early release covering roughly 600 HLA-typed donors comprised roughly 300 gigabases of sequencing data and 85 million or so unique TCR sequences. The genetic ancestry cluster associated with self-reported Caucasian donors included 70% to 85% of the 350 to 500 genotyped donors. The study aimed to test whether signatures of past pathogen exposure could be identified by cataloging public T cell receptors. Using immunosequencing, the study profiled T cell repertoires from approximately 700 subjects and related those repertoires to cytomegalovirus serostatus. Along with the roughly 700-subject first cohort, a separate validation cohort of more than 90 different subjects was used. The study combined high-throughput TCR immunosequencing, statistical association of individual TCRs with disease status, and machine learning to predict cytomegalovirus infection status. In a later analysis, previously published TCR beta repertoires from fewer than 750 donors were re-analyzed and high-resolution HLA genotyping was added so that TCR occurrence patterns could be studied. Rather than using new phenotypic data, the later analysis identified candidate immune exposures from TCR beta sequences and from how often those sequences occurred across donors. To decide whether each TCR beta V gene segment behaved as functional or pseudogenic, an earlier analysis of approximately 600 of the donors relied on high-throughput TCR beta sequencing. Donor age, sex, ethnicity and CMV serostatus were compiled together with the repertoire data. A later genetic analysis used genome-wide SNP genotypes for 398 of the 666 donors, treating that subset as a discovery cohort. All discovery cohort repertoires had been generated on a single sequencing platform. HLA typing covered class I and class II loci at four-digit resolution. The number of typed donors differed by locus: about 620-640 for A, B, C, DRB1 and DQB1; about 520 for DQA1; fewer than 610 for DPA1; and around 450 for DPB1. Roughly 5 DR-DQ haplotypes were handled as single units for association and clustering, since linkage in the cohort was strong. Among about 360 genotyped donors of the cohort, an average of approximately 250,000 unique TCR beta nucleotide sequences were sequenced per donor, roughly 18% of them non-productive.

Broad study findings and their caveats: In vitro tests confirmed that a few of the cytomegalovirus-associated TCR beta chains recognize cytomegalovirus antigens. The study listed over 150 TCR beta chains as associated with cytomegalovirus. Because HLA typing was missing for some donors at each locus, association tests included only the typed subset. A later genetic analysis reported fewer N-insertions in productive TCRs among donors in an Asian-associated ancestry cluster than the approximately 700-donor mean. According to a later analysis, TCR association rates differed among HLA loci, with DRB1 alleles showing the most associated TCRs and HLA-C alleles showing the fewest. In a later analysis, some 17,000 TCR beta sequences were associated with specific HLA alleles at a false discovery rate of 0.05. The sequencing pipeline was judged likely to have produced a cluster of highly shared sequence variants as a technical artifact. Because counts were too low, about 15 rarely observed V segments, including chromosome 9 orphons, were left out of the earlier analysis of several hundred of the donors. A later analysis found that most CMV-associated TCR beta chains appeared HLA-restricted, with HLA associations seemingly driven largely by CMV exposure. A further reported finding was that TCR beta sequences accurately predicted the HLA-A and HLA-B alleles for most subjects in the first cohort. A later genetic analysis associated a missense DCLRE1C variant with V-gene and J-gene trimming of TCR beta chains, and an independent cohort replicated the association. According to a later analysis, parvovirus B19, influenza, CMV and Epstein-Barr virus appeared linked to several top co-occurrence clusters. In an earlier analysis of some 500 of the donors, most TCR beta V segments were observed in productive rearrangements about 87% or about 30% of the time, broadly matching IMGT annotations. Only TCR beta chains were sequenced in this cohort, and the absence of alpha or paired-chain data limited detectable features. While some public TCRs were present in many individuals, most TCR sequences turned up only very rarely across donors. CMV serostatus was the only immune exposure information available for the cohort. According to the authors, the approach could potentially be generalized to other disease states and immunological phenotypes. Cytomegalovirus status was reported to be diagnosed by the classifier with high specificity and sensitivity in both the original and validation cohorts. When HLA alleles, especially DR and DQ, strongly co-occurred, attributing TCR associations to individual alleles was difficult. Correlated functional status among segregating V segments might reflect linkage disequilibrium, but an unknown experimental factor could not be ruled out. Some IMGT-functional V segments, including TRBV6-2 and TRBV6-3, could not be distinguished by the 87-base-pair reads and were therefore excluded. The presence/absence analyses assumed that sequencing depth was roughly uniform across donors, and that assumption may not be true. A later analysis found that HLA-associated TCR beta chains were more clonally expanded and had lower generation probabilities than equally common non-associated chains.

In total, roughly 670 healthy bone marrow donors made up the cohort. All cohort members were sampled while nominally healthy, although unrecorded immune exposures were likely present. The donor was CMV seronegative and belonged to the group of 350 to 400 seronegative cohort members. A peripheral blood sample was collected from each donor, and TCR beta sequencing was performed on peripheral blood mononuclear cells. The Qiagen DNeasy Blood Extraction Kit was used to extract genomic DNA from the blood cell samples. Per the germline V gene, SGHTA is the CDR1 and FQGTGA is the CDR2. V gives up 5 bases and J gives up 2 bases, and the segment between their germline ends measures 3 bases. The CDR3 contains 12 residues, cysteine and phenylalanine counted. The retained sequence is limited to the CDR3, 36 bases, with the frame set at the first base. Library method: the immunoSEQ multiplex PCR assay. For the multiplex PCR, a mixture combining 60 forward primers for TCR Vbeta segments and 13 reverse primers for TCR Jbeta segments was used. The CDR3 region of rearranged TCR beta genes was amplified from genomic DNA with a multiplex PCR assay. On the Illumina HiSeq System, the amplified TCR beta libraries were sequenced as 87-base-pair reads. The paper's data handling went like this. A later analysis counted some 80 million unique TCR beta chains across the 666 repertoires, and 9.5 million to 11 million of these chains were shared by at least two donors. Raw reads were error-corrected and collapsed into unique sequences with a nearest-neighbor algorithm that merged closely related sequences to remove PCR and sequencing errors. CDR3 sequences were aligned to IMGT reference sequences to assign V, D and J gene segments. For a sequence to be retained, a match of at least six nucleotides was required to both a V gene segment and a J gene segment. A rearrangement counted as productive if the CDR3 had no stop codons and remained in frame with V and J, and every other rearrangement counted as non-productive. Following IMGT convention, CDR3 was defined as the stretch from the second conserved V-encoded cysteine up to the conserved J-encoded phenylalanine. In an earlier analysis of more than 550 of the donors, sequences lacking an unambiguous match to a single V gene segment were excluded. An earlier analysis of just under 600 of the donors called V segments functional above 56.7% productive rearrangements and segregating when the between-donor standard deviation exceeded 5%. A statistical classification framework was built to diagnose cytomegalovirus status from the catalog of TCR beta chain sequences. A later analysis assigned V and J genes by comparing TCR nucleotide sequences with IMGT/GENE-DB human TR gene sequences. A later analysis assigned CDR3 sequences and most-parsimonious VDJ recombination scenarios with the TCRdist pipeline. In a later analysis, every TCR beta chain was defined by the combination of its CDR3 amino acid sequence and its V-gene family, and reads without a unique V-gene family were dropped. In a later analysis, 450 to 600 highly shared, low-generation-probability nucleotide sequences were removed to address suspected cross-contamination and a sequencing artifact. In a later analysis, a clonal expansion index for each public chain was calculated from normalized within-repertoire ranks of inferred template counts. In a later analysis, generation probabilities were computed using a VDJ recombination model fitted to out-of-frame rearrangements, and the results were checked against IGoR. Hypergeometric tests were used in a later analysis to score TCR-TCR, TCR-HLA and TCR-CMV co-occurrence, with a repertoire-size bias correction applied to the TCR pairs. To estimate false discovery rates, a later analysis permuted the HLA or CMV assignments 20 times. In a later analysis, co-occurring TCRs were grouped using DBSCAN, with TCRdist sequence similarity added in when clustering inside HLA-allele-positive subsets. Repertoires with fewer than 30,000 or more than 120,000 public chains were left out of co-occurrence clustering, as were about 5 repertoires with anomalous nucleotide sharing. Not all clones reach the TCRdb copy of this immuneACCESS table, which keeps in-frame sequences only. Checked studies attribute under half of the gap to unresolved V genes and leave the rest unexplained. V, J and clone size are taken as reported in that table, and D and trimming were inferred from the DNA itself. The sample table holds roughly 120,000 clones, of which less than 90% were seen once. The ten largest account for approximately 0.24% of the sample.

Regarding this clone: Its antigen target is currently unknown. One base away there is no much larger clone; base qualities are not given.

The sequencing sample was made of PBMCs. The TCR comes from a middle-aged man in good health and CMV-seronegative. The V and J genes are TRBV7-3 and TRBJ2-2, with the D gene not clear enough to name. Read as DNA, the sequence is TGTGCCAGCAGCCCTAACACCGGGGAGCTGTTTTTT. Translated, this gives CASSPNTGELFF. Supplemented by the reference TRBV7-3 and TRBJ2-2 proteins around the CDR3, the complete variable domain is GAGVSQTPSNKVTEKGKYVELRCDPISGHTALYWYRQSLGQGPEFLIYFQGTGAADDSGLPNDRFFAVRPEGSVSTLKIQRTERGDSAVYLCASSPNTGELFFGEGSRLTVL.